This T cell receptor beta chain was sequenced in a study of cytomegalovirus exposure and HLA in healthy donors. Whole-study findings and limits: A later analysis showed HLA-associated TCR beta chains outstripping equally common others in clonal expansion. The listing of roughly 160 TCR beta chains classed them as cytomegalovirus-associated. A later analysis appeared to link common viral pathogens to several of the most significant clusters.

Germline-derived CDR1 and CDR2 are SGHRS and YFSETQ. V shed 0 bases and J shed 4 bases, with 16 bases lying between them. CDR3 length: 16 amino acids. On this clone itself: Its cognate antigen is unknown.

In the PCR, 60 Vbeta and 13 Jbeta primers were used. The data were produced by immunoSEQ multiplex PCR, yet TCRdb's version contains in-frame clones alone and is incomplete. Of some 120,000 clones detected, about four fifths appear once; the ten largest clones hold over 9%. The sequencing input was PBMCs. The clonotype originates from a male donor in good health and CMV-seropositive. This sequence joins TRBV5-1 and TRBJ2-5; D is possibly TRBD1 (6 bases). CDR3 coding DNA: TGCGCCAGCAGCTTGGTCGGGTTTCAAGGGGGAGAGACCCAGTACTTC. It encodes CASSLVGFQGGETQYF.